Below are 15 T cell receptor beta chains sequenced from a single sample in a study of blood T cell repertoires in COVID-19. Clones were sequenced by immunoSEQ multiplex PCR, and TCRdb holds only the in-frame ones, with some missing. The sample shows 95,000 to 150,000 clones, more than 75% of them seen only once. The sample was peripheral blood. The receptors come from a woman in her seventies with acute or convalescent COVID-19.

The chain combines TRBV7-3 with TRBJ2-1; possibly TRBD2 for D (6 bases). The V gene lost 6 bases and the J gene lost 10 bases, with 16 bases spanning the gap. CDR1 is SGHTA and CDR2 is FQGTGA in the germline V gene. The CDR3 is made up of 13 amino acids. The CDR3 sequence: CASSPGGDWEQFF. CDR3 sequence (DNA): TGTGCCAGCAGTCCCGGAGGGGACTGGGAGCAGTTCTTC.

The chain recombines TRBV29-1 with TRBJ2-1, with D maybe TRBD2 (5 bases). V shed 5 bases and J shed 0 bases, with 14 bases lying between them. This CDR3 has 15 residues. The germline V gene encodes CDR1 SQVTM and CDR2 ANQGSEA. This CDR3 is CSVPRAGSSYNEQFF. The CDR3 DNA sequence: TGCAGCGTTCCACGGGCTGGGAGCTCCTACAATGAGCAGTTCTTC.

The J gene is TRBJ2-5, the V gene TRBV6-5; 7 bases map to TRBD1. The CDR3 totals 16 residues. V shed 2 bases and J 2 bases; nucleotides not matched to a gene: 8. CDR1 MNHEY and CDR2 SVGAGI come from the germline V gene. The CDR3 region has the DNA TGTGCCAGCAGTTACGTCGGACAGGCTTCACAAGAGACCCAGTACTTC. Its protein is CASSYVGQASQETQYF.

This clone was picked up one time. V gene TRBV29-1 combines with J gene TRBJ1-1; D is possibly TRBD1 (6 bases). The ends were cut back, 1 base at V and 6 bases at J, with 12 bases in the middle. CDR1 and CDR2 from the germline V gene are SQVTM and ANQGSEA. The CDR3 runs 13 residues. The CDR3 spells CSVEAAGAAEAFF. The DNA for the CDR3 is TGCAGCGTTGAAGCGGCAGGGGCGGCTGAAGCTTTCTTT.

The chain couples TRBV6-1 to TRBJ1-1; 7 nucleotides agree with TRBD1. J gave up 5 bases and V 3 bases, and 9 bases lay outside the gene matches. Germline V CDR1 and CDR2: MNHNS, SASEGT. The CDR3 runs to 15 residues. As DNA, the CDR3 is TGTGCCAGCAGTGAGCTAGTAGGACAGGAAACTGAAGCTTTCTTT. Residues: CASSELVGQETEAFF.

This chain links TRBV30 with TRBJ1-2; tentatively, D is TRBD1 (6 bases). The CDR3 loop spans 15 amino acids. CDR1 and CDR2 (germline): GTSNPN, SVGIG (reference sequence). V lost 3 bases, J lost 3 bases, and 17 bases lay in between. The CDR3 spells CAWRGGGATYYGYTF. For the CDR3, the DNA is TGTGCCTGGAGGGGAGGGGGTGCCACTTACTATGGCTACACCTTC.

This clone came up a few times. The CDR3 here is CASSPPESRASGNTIYF. As DNA, the CDR3 is TGTGCCAGCAGCCCCCCGGAGAGCAGGGCCTCTGGAAACACCATATATTTT. The rearrangement joins TRBV28 to TRBJ1-3, with a possible D match to TRBD1 (5 bases). Germline-derived CDR1 and CDR2 are MDHEN and SYDVKM. The CDR3 spans 17 residues. V was trimmed by 6 bases and J by 0 bases, leaving 18 bases between them.

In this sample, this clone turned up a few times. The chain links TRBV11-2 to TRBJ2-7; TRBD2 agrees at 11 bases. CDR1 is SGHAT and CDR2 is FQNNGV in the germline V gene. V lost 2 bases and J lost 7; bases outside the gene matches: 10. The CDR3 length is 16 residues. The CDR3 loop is CASSLTLSGGAGEQYF. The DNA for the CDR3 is TGTGCCAGCAGCTTAACCCTTAGCGGGGGGGCAGGGGAGCAGTACTTC.

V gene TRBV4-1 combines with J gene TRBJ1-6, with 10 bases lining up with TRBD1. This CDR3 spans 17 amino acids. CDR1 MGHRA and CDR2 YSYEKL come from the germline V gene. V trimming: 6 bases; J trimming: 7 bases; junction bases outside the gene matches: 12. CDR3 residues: CASSRTGTGDGNSPLHF. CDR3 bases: TGCGCCAGCAGTAGAACCGGGACAGGGGATGGGAATTCACCCCTCCACTTT.

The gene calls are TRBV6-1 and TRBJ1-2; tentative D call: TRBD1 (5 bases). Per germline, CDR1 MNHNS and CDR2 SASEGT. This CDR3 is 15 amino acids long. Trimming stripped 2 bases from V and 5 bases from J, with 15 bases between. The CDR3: CASSESRGFRYGYTF. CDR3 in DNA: TGTGCCAGCAGTGAATCCCGGGGGTTCAGGTATGGCTACACCTTC.

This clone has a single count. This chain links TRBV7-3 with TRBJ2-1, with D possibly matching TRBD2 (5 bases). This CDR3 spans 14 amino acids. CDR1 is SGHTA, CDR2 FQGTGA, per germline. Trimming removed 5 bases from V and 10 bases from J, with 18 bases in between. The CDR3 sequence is CASSPPLGAGEQFF. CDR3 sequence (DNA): TGTGCCAGCAGCCCCCCATTGGGAGCCGGAGAGCAGTTCTTC. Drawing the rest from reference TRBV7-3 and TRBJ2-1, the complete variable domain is GAGVSQTPSNKVTEKGKYVELRCDPISGHTALYWYRQSLGQGPEFLIYFQGTGAADDSGLPNDRFFAVRPEGSVSTLKIQRTERGDSAVYLCASSPPLGAGEQFFGPGTRLTVL.

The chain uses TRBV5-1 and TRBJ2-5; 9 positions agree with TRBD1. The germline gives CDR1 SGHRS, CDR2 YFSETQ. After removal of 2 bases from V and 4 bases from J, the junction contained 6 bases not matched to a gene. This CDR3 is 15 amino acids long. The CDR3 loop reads CASSLRDRVSETQYF. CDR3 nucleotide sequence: TGCGCCAGCAGCTTAAGGGACAGGGTATCAGAGACCCAGTACTTC.

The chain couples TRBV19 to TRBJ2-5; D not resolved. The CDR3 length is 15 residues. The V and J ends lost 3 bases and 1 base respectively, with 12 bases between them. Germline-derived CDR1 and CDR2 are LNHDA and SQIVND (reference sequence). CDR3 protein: CASSISTGFQETQYF. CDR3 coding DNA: TGTGCCAGTAGTATCTCGACTGGGTTCCAAGAGACCCAGTACTTC.

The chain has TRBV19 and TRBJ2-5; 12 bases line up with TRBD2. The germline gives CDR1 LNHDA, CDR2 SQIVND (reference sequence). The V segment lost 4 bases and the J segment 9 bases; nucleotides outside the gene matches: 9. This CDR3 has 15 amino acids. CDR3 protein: CASSRSTSGGLSQYF. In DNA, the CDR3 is TGTGCCAGTAGTAGATCGACTAGCGGGGGCTTGTCCCAGTACTTC.

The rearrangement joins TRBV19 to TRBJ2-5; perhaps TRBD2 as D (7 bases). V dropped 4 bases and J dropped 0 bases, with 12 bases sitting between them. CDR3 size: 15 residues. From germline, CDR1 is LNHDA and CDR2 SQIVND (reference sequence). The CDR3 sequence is CASSRGGRDQETQYF. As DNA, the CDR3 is TGTGCCAGTAGTAGGGGGGGCAGGGACCAAGAGACCCAGTACTTC. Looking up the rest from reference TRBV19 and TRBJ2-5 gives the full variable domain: DGGITQSPKYLFRKEGQNVTLSCEQNLNHDAMYWYRQDPGQGLRLIYYSQIVNDFQKGDIAEGYSVSREKKESFPLTVTSAQKNPTAFYLCASSRGGRDQETQYFGPGTRLLVL.